This TCR beta chain originates from a study of blood T cell repertoires in COVID-19 (dated by TCRdb to about 2020). In the study overall: Samples from collaborators originated in the United States, Italy and Spain and spanned both the acute and convalescent phases of COVID-19. The prospective study material was composed of cDNA or gDNA derived from T cells, B-cell-depleted T cells, or PBMCs. Subjects who had been exposed to COVID-19, were actively infected with it, or had recovered from it provided the deeply sampled blood TCRbeta repertoires that made up the dataset. The repertoires were released in a freely available public database intended as a resource for research on the immune response to SARS-CoV-2. The samples were drawn from the first 160 participants of the ongoing ImmuneRACE study and from 1,254 subjects provided by 6 global collaborators. Sample metadata almost always included a de-identified subject ID, COVID-19 status, age in years and sex. Where available, HLA class I and class II types were taken from metadata supplied by the sample provider and were not determined by assay-based typing.

TCRbeta CDR3 regions were amplified from genomic DNA by means of the immunoSEQ Assay, a bias-controlled multiplex PCR. The authors' pipeline ran thus. The number of nucleated cells in each sample was estimated by amplification of reference gene primers within the assay. To quantify the absolute abundance of each unique TCRbeta CDR3 rearrangement, sequence reads were collapsed and filtered. For each sample, productive Simpson clonality was calculated as the square root of Simpson's diversity index across productive rearrangements. This immuneACCESS table, as held by TCRdb, lists in-frame sequences with V and J called but not all clones. Of the missing ones, under half trace to an unresolved V gene in checked studies; the others have no known cause. That table gives V, J and clone size, and the DNA gave D and trimming. For this sample the table gives 490,000 or so clones, of which 80% to 90% were detected only once. The top ten constitute under 9.5% of the sample.

Enrolling through a virtual design, the prospective study's participants ranged in age from about 18 to 89 years and lived across roughly 23 United States geographic areas. Cohort assignment in the prospective study relied on participant-reported clinical history from a screening survey and a study questionnaire. Recovered participants in ImmuneRACE Cohort 3 were defined as having two consecutive negative NP/OP PCR tests, clearance from a healthcare professional, or resolution of symptoms. In the prospective study, whole blood, serum and a nasopharyngeal or oropharyngeal swab were collected from each participant by mobile phlebotomists. Over a roughly two-month period, participants in the prospective study had the option of providing additional blood draws and questionnaires. Before DNA extraction, blood samples from the prospective study were shipped at room temperature or frozen. Details on this clone: Its antigen has not been determined. Base qualities were left out, and no much larger clone turns up one base away.

Results and caveats for the whole study, not just this receptor: The quantity of clinical and demographic metadata differed by source and by participant and was supplied without curation.

From the cysteine through the phenylalanine, the CDR3 covers 13 amino acids. Kept here is only the CDR3 DNA, which spans 39 bases and is read in frame from base 1. The junction carries 9 bases between V and J, which are trimmed by 4 bases and 4 bases respectively. According to the germline V gene, CDR1 reads KGHDR and CDR2 reads SFDVKD. Sequencing was performed on PBMCs or T cells enriched from blood (not recorded which). The source is a woman aged 55 to 70 who had recovered from COVID-19. The chain is assembled from TRBV24-1 and TRBJ2-5; the D gene is perhaps TRBD1, on 6 matching bases. CDR3 loop: CATSDLDRETQYF. The sequenced DNA: TGTGCCACCAGTGACTTGGACAGAGAGACCCAGTACTTC.